This T cell receptor (beta chain) emerged from a study of T-cell memory formation after mild COVID-19. Across the study: TCR clusters showed largely donor specificity. Findings and limits, study-wide: Clones contracting across day 15 to 85 had a balanced CD4/CD8 profile; later expanding clones leaned CD4+. Clones from the second wave (peaking day 37) had unconfirmed SARS-CoV-2 specificity.

In regard to this clonotype: Its antigen remains unidentified.

The V and J ends lost 0 bases and 0 bases respectively, with 11 bases between them. The germline CDR1 and CDR2 sequences are LGHDT and YNNKEL (reference sequence). The CDR3 is 16 residues long. Each CDR3 protein is one row after TCRdb ran MiXCR on the 5' RACE reads. Among approximately 210,000 distinct CDR3 sequences listed, under 12% were seen once. Material: PBMCs or a T cell subset sorted from them (not recorded which). The source is a man younger than 35 who had mild COVID-19 (a few samples of this study predate the infection). Cell type and time point are not known. The chain couples TRBV3-1 to TRBJ2-5; possibly TRBD1 for D (6 bases). The CDR3 sequence is CASSQDGTQYQETQYF. DNA of the CDR3: TGTGCCAGCAGCCAAGATGGGACACAGTACCAAGAGACCCAGTACTTC.